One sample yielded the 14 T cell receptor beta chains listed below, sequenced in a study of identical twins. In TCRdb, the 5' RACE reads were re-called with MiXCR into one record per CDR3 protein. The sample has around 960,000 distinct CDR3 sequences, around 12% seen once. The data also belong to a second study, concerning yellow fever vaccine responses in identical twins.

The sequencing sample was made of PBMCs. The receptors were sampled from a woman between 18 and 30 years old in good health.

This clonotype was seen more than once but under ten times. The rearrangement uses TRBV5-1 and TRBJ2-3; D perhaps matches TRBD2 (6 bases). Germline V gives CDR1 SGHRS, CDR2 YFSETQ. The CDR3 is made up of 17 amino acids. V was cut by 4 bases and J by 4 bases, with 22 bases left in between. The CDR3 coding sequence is TGCGCCAGCAGCCCGGGGGACTTGACTTGGGCCTCAGATACGCAGTATTTT. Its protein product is CASSPGDLTWASDTQYF.

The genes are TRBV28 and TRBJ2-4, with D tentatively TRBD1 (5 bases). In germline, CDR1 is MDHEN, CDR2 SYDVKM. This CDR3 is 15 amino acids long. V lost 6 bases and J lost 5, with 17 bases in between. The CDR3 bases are TGTGCCAGCAGATCACCCTCAGGGTCCCAAAACATTCAGTACTTC. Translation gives CASRSPSGSQNIQYF. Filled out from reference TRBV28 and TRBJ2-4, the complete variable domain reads DVKVTQSSRYLVKRTGEKVFLECVQDMDHENMFWYRQDPGLGLRLIYFSYDVKMKEKGDIPEGYSVSREKKERFSLILESASTNQTSMYLCASRSPSGSQNIQYFGAGTRLSVL.

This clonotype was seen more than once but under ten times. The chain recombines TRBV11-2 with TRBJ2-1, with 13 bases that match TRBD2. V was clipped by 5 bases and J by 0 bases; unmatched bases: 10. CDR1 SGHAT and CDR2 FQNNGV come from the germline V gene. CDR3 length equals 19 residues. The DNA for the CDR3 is TGTGCCAGCAGCCATCCAACTAGCGGGGGGGCCCACTCCTACAATGAGCAGTTCTTC. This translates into CASSHPTSGGAHSYNEQFF.

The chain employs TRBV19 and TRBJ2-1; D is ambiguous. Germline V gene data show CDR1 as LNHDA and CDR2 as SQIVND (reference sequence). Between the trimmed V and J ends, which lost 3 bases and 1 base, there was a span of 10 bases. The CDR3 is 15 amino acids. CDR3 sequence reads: CASSISWVSYNEQFF. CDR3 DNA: TGTGCCAGTAGTATTTCGTGGGTATCCTACAATGAGCAGTTCTTC.

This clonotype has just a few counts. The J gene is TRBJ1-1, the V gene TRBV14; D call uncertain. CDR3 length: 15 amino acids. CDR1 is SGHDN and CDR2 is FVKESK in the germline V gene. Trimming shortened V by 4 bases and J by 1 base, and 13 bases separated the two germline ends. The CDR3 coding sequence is TGTGCCAGCAGCCCCCCTCTACCACCGAACACTGAAGCTTTCTTT. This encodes CASSPPLPPNTEAFF. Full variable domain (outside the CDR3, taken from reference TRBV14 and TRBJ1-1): EAGVTQFPSHSVIEKGQTVTLRCDPISGHDNLYWYRRVMGKEIKFLLHFVKESKQDESGMPNNRFLAERTGGTYSTLKVQPAELEDSGVYFCASSPPLPPNTEAFFGQGTRLTVV.

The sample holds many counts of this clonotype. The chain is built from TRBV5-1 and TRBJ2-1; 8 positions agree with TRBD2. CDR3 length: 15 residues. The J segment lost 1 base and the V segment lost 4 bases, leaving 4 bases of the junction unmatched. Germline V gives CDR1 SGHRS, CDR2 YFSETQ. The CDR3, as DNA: TGCGCCAGCAGCGTTAGCGGGGTATCCTACAATGAGCAGTTCTTC. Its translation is CASSVSGVSYNEQFF.

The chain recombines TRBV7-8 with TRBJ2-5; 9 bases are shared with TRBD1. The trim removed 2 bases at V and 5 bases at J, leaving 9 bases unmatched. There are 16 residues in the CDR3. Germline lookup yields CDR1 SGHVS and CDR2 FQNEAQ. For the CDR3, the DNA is TGTGCCAGCAGCTTAACCCCGGGGACAGGGTGGGAGACCCAGTACTTC. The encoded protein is CASSLTPGTGWETQYF.

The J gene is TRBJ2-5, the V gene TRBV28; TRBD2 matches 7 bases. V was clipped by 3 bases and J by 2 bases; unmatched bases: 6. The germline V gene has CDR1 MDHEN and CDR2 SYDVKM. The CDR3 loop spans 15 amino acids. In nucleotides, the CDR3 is TGTGCCAGCAGTTTGATTGAGGGAGGGCAAGAGACCCAGTACTTC. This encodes CASSLIEGGQETQYF.

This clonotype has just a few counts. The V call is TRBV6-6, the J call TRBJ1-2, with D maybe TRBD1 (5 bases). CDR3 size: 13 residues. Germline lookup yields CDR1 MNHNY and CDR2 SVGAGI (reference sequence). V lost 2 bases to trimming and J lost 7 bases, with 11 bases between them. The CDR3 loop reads CASSYGGMGGYTF. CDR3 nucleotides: TGTGCCAGCAGTTACGGGGGGATGGGTGGCTACACCTTC.

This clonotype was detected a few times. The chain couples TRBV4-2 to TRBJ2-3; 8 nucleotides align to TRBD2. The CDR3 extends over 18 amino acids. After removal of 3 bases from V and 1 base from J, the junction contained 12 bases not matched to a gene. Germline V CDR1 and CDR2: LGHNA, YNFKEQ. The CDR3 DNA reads TGTGCCAGCAGCCACCCCAGCGTAGGGCGGGGGGGCACAGATACGCAGTATTTT. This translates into CASSHPSVGRGGTDTQYF.

CDR3 region: CASSFDRAGALHF. The DNA for the CDR3 is TGCGCCAGCAGCTTCGACAGGGCAGGGGCCCTCCACTTT. V and J are TRBV5-1 and TRBJ1-6; 7 bases are shared with TRBD1. Germline-derived CDR1 and CDR2 are SGHRS and YFSETQ. CDR3 length: 13 amino acids. Trimming took 2 bases from V and 14 from J; bases not matched to a gene: 7.

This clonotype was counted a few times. The CDR3 spells CASSSVSRFTYEQYV. CDR3 coding DNA: TGTGCCAGCAGTTCGGTTTCTCGGTTTACCTACGAGCAGTACGTC. J is TRBJ2-7 and V is TRBV27; D not resolved. Trimming took off 4 bases at V and 2 bases at J, with 15 bases between the two ends. CDR3 length: 15 residues. Looked up from germline, CDR1 is MNHEY and CDR2 is SMNVEV (reference sequence).

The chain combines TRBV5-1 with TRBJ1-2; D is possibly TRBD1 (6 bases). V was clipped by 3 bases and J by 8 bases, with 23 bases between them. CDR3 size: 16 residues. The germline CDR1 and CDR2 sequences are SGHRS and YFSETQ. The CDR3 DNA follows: TGCGCCAGCAGCTCACTTCCGGGGGCGCACACCCGGGGCTACACCTTC. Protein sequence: CASSSLPGAHTRGYTF.

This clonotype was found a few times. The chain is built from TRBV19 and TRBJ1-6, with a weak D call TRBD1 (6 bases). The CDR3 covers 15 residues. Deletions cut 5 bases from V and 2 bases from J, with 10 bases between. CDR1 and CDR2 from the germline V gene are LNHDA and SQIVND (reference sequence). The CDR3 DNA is TGTGCCAGTAGTGAGGGGGATACCTATAATTCACCCCTCCACTTT. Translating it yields CASSEGDTYNSPLHF.